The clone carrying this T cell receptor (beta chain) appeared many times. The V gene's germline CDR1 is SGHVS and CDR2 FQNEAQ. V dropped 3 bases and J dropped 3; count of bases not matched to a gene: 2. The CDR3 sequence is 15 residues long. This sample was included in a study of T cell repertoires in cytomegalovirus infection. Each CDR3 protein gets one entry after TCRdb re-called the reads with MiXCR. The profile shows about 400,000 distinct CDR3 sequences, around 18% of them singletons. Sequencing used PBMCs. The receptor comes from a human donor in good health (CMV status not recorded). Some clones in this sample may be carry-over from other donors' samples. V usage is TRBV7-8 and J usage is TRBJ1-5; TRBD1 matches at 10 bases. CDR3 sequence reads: CASSFGTGVNQPQHF. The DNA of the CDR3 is TGTGCCAGCAGCTTCGGGACAGGGGTCAATCAGCCCCAGCATTTT.